This T cell receptor beta chain was profiled in a study of T-cell reconstitution after alpha-beta-depleted transplantation in children. This clonotype occurred many times. Germline CDR1 reads DFQATT; CDR2 reads SNEGSKA (reference sequence). This CDR3 has 18 amino acids. V lost 6 bases, J lost 5 bases, and 19 bases stayed unmatched. Unique molecular identifiers were built into the TCRbeta library. TCRdb recomputed calls from the PCR reads with MiXCR, one row per CDR3 protein. Among nearly 350,000 distinct CDR3 sequences listed, roughly 15% were seen once. The chain combines TRBV20-1 with TRBJ2-1; 10 nucleotides agree with TRBD2. The input for sequencing was PBMCs, mostly from graft donor cells, taken 360 days after TCRalphabeta/CD19-depleted stem cell transplant. This sequence was found in a male patient between 2 and 15 years old who had a stem cell transplant for acute lymphoblastic leukemia, so the T cells may come from the graft donor. For the CDR3, the DNA is TGCAGTGCCGAGGGCCTAGCGGGAGTTGAAGTGGCCCACAATGAGCAGTTCTTC. Its protein product is CSAEGLAGVEVAHNEQFF.